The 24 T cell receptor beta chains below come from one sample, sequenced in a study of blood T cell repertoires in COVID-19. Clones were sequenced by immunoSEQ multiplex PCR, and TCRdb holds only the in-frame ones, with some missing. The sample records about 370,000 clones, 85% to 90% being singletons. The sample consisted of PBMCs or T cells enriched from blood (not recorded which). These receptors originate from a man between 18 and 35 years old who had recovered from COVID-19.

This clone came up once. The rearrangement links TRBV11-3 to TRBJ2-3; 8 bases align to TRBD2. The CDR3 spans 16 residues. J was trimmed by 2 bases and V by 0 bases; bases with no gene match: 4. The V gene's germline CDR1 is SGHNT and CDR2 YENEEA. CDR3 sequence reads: CASSLDGRGTTDTQYF. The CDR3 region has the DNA TGTGCCAGCAGCTTAGACGGGAGGGGAACCACAGATACGCAGTATTTT.

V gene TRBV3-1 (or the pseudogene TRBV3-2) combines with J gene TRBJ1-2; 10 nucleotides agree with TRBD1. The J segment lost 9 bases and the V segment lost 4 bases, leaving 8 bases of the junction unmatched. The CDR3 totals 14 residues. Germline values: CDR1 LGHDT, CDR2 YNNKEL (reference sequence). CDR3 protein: CASSPSDRGHSYTF. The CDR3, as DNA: TGTGCCAGCAGCCCTTCCGACAGGGGGCATAGCTACACCTTC.

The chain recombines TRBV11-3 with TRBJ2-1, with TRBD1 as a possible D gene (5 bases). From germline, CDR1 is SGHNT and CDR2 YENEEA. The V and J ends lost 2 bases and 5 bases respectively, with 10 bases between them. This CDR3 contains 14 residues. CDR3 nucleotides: TGTGCCAGCAGCTTAAGATGGGGCCACAATGAGCAGTTCTTC. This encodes CASSLRWGHNEQFF.

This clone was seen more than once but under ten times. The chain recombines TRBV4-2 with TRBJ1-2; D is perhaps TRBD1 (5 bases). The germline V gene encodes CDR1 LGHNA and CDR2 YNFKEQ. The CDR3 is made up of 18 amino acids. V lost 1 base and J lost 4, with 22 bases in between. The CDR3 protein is CASSQVWGEEYSSYGYTF. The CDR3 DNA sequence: TGTGCCAGCAGCCAAGTATGGGGGGAGGAGTACTCTTCCTATGGCTACACCTTC.

In nucleotides, the CDR3 is TGTGCCAGCTCCCTCGTGCAGTGGGAGACCCAGTACTTC. This encodes CASSLVQWETQYF. The rearrangement joins TRBV18 to TRBJ2-5; D is unclear. With 6 bases removed from V and 5 bases from J, the gap between germline ends came to 13 bases. The germline V gene has CDR1 KGHSH and CDR2 LQKENI. CDR3 length: 13 amino acids.

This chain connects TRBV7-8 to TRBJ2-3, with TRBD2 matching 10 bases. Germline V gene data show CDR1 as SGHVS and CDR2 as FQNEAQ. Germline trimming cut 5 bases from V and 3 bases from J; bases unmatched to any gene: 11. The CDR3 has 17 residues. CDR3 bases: TGTGCCAGCAGCCATAGCGGGGGGTTTAATCTAACAGATACGCAGTATTTT. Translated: CASSHSGGFNLTDTQYF.

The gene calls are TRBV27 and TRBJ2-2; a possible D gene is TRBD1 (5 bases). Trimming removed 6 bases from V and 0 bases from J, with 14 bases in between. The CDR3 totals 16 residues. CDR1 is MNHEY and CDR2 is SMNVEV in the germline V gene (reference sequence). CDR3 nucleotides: TGTGCCAGCAGACGTACAGGATTTCCGAACACCGGGGAGCTGTTTTTT. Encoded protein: CASRRTGFPNTGELFF.

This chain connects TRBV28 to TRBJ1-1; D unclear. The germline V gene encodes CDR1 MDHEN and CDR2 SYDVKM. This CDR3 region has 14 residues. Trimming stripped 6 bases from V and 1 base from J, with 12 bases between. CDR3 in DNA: TGTGCCAGCAGCCGCTTATCAGGGAACACTGAAGCTTTCTTT. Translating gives CASSRLSGNTEAFF.

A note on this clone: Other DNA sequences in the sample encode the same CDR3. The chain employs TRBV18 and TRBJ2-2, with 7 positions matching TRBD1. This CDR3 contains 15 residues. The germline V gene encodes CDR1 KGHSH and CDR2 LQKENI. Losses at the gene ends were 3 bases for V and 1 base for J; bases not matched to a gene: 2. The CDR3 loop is CASSPRTGNTGELFF. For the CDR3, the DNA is TGTGCCAGCTCACCGCGGACAGGGAACACCGGGGAGCTGTTTTTT.

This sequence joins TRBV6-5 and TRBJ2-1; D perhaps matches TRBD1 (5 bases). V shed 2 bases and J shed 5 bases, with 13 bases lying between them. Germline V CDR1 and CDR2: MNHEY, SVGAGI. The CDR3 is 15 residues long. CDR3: CASSYKGFWDNEQFF. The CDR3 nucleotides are TGTGCCAGCAGTTACAAGGGGTTTTGGGACAATGAGCAGTTCTTC.

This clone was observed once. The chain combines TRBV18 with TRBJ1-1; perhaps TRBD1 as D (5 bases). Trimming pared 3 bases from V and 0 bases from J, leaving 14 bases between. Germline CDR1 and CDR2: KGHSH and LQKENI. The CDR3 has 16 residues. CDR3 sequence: CASSPSRDPMNTEAFF. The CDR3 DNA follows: TGTGCCAGCTCACCTTCCAGGGATCCCATGAACACTGAAGCTTTCTTT. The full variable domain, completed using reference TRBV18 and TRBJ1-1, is NAGVMQNPRHLVRRRGQEARLRCSPMKGHSHVYWYRQLPEEGLKFMVYLQKENIIDESGMPKERFSAEFPKEGPSILRIQQVVRGDSAAYFCASSPSRDPMNTEAFFGQGTRLTVV.

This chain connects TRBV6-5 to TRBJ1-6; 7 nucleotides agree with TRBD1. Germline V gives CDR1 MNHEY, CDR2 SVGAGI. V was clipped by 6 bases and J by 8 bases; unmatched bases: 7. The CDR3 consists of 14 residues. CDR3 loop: CASSRQGSDSPLHF. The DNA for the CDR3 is TGTGCCAGCAGCAGACAGGGTAGTGATTCACCCCTCCACTTT.

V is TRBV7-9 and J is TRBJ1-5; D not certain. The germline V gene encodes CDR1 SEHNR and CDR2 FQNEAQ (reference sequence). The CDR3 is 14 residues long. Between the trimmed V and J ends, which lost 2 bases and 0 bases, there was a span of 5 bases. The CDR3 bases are TGTGCCAGCAGCTTATCTCTTAGCAATCAGCCCCAGCATTTT. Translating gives CASSLSLSNQPQHF.

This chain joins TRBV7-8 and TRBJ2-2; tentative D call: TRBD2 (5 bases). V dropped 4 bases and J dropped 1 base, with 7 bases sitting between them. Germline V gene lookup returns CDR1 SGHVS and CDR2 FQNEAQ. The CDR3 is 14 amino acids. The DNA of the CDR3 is TGTGCCAGCAGCTCCACTAGGAACACCGGGGAGCTGTTTTTT. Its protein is CASSSTRNTGELFF.

This CDR3 is CASSPRNGPYEQYF. The DNA for the CDR3 is TGTGCCAGCAGCCCTAGGAACGGCCCCTACGAGCAGTACTTC. The chain is built from TRBV4-2 and TRBJ2-7; D is undetermined. CDR3 length equals 14 residues. The germline V gene encodes CDR1 LGHNA and CDR2 YNFKEQ. V was pared by 4 bases and J by 2 bases, with 12 bases between.

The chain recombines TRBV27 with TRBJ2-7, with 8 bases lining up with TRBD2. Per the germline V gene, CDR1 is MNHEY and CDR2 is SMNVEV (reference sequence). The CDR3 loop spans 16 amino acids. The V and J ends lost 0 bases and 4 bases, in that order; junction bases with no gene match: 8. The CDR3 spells CASSLSVTSGFYEQYF. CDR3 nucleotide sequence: TGTGCCAGCAGTTTATCGGTAACTAGCGGATTTTACGAGCAGTACTTC.

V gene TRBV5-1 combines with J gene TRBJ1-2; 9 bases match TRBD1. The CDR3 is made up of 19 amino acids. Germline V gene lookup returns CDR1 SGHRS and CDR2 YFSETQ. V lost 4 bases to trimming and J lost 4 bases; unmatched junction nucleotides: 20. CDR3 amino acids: CASSPGLPGQGGPGYGYTF. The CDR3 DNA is TGCGCCAGCAGCCCCGGCCTTCCGGGACAGGGAGGTCCAGGCTATGGCTACACCTTC.

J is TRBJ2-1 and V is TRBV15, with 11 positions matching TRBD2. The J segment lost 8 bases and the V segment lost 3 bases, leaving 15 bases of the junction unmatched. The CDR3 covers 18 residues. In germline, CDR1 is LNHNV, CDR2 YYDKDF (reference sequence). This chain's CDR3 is CATSSPLGLAGGVDEQFF. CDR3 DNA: TGTGCCACCAGCAGTCCCTTGGGGCTAGCGGGAGGAGTGGATGAGCAGTTCTTC.

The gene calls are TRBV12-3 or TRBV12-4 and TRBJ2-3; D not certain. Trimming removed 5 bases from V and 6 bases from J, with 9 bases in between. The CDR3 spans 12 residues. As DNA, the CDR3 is TGTGCCAGCAGTAGAGTTTTGGATACGCAGTATTTT. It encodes CASSRVLDTQYF.

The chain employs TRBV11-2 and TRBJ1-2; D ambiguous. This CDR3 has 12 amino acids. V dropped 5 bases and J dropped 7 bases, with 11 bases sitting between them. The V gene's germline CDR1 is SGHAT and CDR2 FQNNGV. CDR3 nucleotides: TGTGCCAGCAGCCTTGCTGAGGGTGGCTACACCTTC. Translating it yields CASSLAEGGYTF.

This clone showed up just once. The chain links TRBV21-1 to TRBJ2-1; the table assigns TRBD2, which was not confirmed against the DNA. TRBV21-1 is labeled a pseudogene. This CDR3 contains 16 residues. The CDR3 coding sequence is TGTGCCAGCAGCAAATACGCTAGCGGGATCTACAATGAGCAGTTCTTC. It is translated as CASSKYASGIYNEQFF.

CDR3 nucleotides: TGTGCCAGCAGCTTAGGACAGGGTGATTCTAACTATGGCTACACCTTC. This sequence encodes CASSLGQGDSNYGYTF. The V gene is TRBV7-9, the J gene TRBJ1-2; 7 bases fit TRBD1. J lost 0 bases, V lost 1 base, and 5 bases had no gene match. Per the germline V gene, CDR1 is SEHNR and CDR2 is FQNEAQ (reference sequence). The CDR3 runs 16 residues. Variable domain in full (rest from reference TRBV7-9 and TRBJ1-2): DTGVSQNPRHKITKRGQNVTFRCDPISEHNRLYWYRQTLGQGPEFLTYFQNEAQLEKSRLLSDRFSAERPKGSFSTLEIQRTEQGDSAMYLCASSLGQGDSNYGYTFGSGTRLTVV.

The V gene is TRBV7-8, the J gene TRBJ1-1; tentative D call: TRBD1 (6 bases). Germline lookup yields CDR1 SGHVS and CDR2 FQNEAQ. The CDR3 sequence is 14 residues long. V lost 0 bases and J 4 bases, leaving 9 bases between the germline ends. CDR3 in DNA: TGTGCCAGCAGCTTAGCACAGGGTTCCACTGAAGCTTTCTTT. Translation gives CASSLAQGSTEAFF.

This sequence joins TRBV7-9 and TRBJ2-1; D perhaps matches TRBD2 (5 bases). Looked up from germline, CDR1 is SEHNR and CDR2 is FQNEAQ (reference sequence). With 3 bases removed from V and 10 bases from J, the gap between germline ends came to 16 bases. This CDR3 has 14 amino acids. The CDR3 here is CASSLAIGRREQFF. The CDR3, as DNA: TGTGCCAGCAGCTTGGCGATAGGGCGGAGGGAGCAGTTCTTC.